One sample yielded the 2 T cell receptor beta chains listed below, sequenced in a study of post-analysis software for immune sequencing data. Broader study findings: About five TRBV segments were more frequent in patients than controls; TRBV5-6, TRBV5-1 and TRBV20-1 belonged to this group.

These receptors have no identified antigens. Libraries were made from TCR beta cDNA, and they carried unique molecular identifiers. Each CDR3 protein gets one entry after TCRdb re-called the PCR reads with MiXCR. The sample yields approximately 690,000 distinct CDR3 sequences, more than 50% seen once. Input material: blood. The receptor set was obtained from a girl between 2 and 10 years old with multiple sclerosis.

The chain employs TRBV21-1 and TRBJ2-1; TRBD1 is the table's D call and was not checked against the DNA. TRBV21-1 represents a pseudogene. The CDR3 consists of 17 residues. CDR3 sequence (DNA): TGTGCCAGCAGCAAAGGGGGCCAAGGGGCGCGAGGGAATGAGCAGTTCTTC. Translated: CASSKGGQGARGNEQFF.

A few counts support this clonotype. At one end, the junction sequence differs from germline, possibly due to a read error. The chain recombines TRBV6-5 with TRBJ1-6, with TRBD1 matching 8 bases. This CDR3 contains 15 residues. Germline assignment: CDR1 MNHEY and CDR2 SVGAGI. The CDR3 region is CASSQQGGYNSLLHF. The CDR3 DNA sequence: TGTGCCAGCAGTCAACAGGGGGGTTATAATTCACTCCTCCACTTT.